This T cell receptor (beta chain) appears in the sequencing data of a study of shared clonotypes between healthy human individuals. Study summary: Each donor contributed plates that comprised three CD4 naive, three CD4 memory, two CD8 naive and one CD8 memory. Study findings and constraints: In a few donors, around 4.5% of naive CD4 clonotypes appeared in common.

Sequencing used immunoSEQ multiplex PCR; TCRdb keeps in-frame clones, though not all of them. The table records 2 million to 2.5 million clones, 80% to 95% of them present only once. This clone occurred once. Its antigen is undetermined. In germline, CDR1 is SGHRS, CDR2 YFSETQ. After removal of 4 bases from V and 1 base from J, the junction contained 7 bases not matched to a gene. This CDR3 region has 16 residues. The donor population consisted of healthy HIV-negative adults with no recent acute infections or vaccinations. Input material: naive CD4+ T cells from PBMCs. Subset: CD45RA+ positively selected. The chain links TRBV5-1 to TRBJ2-2, with 7 bases fitting TRBD2. The clonotype comes from a man aged 18 to 29 in good health. Some clones in this sample may be carry-over from other donors' samples. Here the CDR3 reads CASSPPAGVNTGELFF. CDR3 DNA: TGCGCCAGCAGCCCCCCGGCGGGAGTGAACACCGGGGAGCTGTTTTTT.